Listed below are T cell receptor beta chains from one sample, sequenced in a study of CD8 T cells in ankylosing spondylitis. Each CDR3 protein gets one entry after TCRdb re-called the 5' RACE reads with MiXCR. Of under 200,000 distinct CDR3 sequences in the sample, around 10% are singletons; the top ten hold 25% to 35%. The sequencing input was blood, either unsorted or a sorted T cell fraction (not recorded which). The receptors come from a male donor with ankylosing spondylitis or in good health (not recorded which). Both conserved end residues are trimmed from each CDR3.

ASSWGSTASTGELL	TRBJ2-2	TRBV5-1
ASSPGTGEGRNTEAF	TRBJ1-1	TRBV9
ATTGTANSPLH	TRBJ1-6	TRBV12-3/TRBV12-4
ASSLGQGEVSGNTIY	TRBJ1-3	TRBV5-1
SAETRLAGGVETQY	TRBJ2-5	TRBV20-1
ASSATPNTGELF	TRBJ2-2	TRBV5-1
ASSPHLLTGEDQPQH	TRBJ1-5	TRBV2
ASSSKGYNEQF	TRBJ2-1	TRBV12-3/TRBV12-4
ASSDVGGTDYGYT	TRBJ1-2	TRBV6-1
SVLGQLQETQY	TRBJ2-5	TRBV29-1
ASSLFGGVNTGELF	TRBJ2-2	TRBV11-2
ASSLLGQGQSYEQY	TRBJ2-7	TRBV5-1
ASRRQGVSSYNEQF	TRBJ2-1	TRBV6-1
ASSRDRTNQPQH	TRBJ1-5	TRBV18
ASRPARMNTEAF	TRBJ1-1	TRBV6-1
SASSISGGVTDTQY	TRBJ2-3	TRBV20-1
ASSLAPPGGSRTEAF	TRBJ1-1	TRBV7-6
ASSRPGSYNEQF	TRBJ2-1	TRBV4-1
ATSREGGTDTQY	TRBJ2-3	TRBV5-1
ATSSGGTSGKTQY	TRBJ2-3	TRBV15
ASSGTGGSNTEAF	TRBJ1-1	TRBV12-3/TRBV12-4
ASSQNTHGYT	TRBJ1-2	TRBV14
ASSDRSQETQY	TRBJ2-5	TRBV7-9
ASSWDREGTQY	TRBJ2-5	TRBV5-1
ASSLALRGLGAQETQY	TRBJ2-5	TRBV5-5
ASSGQGAAETQY	TRBJ2-5	TRBV5-1
ASSPRSDGTSYNEQF	TRBJ2-1	TRBV5-5
ASTRQGTGELF	TRBJ2-2	TRBV5-1
ASSGGVGNTEAF	TRBJ1-1	TRBV5-1
AWSRPGELF	TRBJ2-2	TRBV30
SVERVSYNEQF	TRBJ2-1	TRBV29-1
ASSSTGISNQPQH	TRBJ1-5	TRBV12-3/TRBV12-4
ASSMGRDNNEQF	TRBJ2-1	TRBV19
ASNNYGGTEAF	TRBJ1-1	TRBV6-5
ASSLRTAADTQY	TRBJ2-3	TRBV7-6
ASSRAFEGGNQPQH	TRBJ1-5	TRBV18
SVPGPSQETQY	TRBJ2-5	TRBV29-1
ASSPHRDSLRAGELF	TRBJ2-2	TRBV11-2
ASSSGQGRPANYGYT	TRBJ1-2	TRBV7-8
ASRGTDYEQY	TRBJ2-7	TRBV7-9
ASSLSGSTTEAF	TRBJ1-1	TRBV5-1
ASSLGLAGPSYNEQF	TRBJ2-1	TRBV5-1
ASSLMSSANSYNEQF	TRBJ2-1	TRBV5-1